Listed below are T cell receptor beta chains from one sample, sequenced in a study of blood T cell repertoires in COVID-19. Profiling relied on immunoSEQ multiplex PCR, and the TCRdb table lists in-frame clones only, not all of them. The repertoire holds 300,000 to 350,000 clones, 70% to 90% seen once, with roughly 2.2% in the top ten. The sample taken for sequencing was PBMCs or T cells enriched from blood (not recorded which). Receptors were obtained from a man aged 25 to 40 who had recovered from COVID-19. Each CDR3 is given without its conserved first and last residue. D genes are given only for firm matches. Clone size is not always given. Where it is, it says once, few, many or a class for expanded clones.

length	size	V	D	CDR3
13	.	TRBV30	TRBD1	AWSGQGVVNEKLF
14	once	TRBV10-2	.	ASSDSGSLRNQPQH
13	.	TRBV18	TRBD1	ASSPLQGSNQPQH
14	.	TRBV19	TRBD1	ASIRTGTANTGELF
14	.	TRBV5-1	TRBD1	ASSLTGVPGANVLT
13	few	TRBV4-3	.	ASSQELRVQETQY
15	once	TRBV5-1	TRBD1	ASSLGAGGSGANVLT
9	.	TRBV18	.	ASSYSNVLT
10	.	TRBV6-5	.	ASSNDRYEQY
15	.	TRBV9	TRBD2	ASSAGLAGSSYNEQF
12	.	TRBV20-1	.	SASAGVTNEKLF
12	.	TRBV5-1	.	ASSLEGVSPEAF
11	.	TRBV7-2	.	ASSPTGSYGYT
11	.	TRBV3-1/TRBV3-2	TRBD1	ASSQYRGQPQH
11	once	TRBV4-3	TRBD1	ASSTGQGYTQY
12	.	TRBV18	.	ASSPWGEGTEAF
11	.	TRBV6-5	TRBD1	ASSYRQGGSYT
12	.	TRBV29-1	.	SVGGTSANEKLF
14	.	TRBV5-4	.	ASSLDYQKGGGEQF
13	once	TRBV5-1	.	ASSEQQASGEKLF
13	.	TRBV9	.	ASSVVAEPNEKLF
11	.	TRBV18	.	ASSPTTGNTIY
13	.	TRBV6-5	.	ASRRQVALGEKLF
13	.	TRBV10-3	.	AIRYADRNTGELF
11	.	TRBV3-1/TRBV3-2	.	ASSRGANEKLF
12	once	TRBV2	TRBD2	ASSDGGGQETQY
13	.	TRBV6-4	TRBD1	ASSEGQSSYNEQF
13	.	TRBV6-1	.	ASSEVGVRHYGYT
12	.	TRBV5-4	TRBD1	ASNIRDREDGYT
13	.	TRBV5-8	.	ASSSGQTSYNEQF
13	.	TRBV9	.	ASSPRRDSYNEQF
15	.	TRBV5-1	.	ASSYRASTLSSNEQF
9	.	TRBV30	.	AWSTQVEQY
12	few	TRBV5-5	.	ASSFFLEQGAYT
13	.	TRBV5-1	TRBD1	ASSLEYPTGDEQY
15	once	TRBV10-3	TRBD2	AISDSGTSGGTYEQY
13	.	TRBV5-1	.	ASSLEGRTEGGYT
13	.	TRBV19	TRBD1	ASTKWGTGAEKLF
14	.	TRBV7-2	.	ASSSRSDNTASPLH
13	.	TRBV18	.	ASSPQGIAKNIQY
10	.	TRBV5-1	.	ASSSGDGELF
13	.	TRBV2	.	ASSEGGRSGNTIY
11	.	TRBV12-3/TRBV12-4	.	ASSRQENQPQH
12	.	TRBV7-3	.	ASSSQGTTGSAF
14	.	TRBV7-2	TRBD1	ASSPRDRGNTGELF
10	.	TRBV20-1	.	SASSEQETQY
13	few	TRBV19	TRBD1	ASSINNAGGYGYT
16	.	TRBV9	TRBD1	ASSGGGTGSLYNSPLH
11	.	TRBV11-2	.	ASSLDLGNTIY